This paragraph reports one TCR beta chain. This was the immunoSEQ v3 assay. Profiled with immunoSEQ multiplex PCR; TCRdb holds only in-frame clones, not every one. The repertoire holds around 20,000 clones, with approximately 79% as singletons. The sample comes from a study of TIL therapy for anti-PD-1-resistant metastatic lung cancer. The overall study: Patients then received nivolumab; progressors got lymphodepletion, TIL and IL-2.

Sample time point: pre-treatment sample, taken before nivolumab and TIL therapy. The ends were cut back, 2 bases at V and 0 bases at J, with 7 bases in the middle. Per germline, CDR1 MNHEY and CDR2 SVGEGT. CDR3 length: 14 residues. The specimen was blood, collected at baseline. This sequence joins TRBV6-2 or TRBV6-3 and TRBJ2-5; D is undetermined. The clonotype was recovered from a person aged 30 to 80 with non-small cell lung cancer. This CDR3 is CASSYPDYQETQYF. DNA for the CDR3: TGTGCCAGCAGTTACCCAGACTACCAAGAGACCCAGTACTTC.